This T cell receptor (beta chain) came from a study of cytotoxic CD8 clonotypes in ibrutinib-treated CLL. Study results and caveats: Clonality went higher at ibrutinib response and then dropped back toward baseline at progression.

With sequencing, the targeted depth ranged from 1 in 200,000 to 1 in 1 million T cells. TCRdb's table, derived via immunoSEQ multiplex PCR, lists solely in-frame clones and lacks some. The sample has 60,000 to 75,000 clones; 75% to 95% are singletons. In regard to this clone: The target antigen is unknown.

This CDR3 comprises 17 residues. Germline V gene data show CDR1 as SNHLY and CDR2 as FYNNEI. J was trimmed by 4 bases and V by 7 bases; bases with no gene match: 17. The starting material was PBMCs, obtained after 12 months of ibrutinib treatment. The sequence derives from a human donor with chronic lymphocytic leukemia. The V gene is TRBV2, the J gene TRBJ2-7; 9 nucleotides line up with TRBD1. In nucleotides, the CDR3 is TGTGCCAGCATTCGAGACCAGTTTCCGGGACAGGGATACGAGCAGTACTTC. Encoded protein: CASIRDQFPGQGYEQYF.